This T cell receptor (beta chain) was sequenced for a study of T cell responses to AZD1222 COVID-19 vaccine. Study-level findings and limits: Researchers took repertoire samples only after the peak T cell response had come.

Libraries were prepared by immunoSEQ multiplex PCR; TCRdb keeps only in-frame clonotypes and omits some of them. The table has around 120,000 clones, roughly nine tenths seen once. The CDR3 has 14 residues. The germline V gene encodes CDR1 SGHTA and CDR2 FQGTGA. Trimming took 6 bases from V and 3 from J, leaving 14 bases between them. A word on this clone: The antigen is undetermined.

This clonotype was sampled from an adult who received the AZD1222 COVID-19 vaccine. The J gene is TRBJ1-1, the V gene TRBV7-3; D gene ambiguous. The starting material was peripheral blood, obtained 28 days after the second AZD1222 dose. The CDR3, as DNA: TGTGCCAGCAGAACCACAGATTCTGACACTGAAGCTTTCTTT. Translated, it gives CASRTTDSDTEAFF.